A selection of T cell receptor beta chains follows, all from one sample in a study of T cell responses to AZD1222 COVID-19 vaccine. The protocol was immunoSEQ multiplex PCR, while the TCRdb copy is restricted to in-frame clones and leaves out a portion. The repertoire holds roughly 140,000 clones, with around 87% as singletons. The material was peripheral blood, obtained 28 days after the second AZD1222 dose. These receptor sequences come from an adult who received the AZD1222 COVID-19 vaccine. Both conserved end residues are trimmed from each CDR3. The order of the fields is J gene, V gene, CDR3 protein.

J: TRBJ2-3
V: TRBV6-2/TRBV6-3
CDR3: ASSSRASHTDTQY

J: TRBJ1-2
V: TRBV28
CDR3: ASGSLGGGYT

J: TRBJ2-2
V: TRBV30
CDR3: AWSLAGNTGELF

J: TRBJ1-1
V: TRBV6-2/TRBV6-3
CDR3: ASSYPDRINTEAF

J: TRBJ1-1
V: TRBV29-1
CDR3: SVEDGTMTEAF

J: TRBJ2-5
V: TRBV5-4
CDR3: ASRTGTGGPETQY

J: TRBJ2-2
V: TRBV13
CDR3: ASSLKRLAGSAGELF

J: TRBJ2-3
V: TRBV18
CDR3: ASSPLGTDTQY

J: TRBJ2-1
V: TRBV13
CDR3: ASILAGYNEQF

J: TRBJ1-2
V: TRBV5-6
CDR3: ASTREGGYGYT

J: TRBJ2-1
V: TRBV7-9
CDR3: ASTDRVGEQF

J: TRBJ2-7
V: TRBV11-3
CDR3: ASSNDNSEQY

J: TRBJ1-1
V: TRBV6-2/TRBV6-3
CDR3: ASSNPPGQGRGPNTEAF

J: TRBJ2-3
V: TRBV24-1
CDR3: ATSRQGASADTQY

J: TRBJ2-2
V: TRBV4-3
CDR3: ASRHRGPNTGELF

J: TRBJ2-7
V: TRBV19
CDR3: ASSIWHRVEEQY

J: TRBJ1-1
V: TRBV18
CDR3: ASSPLVGDTEAF

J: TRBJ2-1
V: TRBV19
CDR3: ASSLLSSYNEQF

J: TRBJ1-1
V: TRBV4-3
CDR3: ASSQDDRRTEAF